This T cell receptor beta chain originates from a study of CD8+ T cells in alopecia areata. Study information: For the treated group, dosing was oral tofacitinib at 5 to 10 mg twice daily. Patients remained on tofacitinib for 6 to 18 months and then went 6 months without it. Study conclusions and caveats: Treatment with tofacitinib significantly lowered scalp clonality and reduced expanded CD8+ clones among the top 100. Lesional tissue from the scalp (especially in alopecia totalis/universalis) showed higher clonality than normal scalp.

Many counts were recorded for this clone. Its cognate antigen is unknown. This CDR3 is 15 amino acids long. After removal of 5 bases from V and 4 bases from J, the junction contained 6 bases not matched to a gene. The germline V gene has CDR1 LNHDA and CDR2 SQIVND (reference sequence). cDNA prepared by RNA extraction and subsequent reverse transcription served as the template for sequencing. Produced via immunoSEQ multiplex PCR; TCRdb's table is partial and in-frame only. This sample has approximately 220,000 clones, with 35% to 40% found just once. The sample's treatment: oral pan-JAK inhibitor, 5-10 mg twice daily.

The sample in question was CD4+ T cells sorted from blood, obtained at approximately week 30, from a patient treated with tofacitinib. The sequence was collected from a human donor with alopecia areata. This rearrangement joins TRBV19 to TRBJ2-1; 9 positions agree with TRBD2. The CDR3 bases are TGTGCCAGTAGTTCTATAGCGGGAGCATACAATGAGCAGTTCTTC. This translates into CASSSIAGAYNEQFF.